This entry concerns a single TCR beta chain. In the original workflow: Amplification from reference gene primers served as the basis for estimated nucleated cell counts. TCRdb keeps only in-frame clones here, not all; method: immunoSEQ multiplex PCR. V and J calls and clone size are copied from that table; D and trimming were computed from the DNA. Here the sample spans 250,000 to 300,000 clones, 65% to 90% being singletons. CDR3 length: 13 residues. Germline V lookup: CDR1 MNHEY, CDR2 SMNVEV (reference sequence). V lost 5 bases and J lost 4; bases outside the gene matches: 4. These data belong to a study of blood T cell repertoires in COVID-19.

The receptor comes from a woman in her seventies with COVID-19, enrolled during active disease. Sequenced: peripheral blood. The gene calls are TRBV27 and TRBJ1-2, with 7 bases fitting TRBD1. CDR3 nucleotide sequence: TGTGCCAGCAGTCTTGGGACAGTCTATGGCTACACCTTC. This codes for CASSLGTVYGYTF.